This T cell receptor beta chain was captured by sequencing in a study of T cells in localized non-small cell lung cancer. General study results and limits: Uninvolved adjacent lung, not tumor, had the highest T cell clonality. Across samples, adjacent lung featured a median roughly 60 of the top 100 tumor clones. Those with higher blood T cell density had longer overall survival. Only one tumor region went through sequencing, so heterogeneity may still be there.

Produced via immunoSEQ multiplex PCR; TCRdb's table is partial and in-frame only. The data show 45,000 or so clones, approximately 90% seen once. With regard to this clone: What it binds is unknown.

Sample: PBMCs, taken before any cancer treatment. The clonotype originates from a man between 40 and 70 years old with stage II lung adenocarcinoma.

The CDR3 sequence is CASSLNKETQYF. As DNA, the CDR3 is TGTGCCAGCTCACTGAACAAAGAGACCCAGTACTTC. V usage is TRBV18 and J usage is TRBJ2-5; D unresolved. Germline CDR1 reads KGHSH; CDR2 reads LQKENI. V was clipped by 4 bases and J by 3 bases, with 6 bases between them. The CDR3 runs to 12 residues.